The clone carrying this T cell receptor beta chain was seen ten or more times. These data are taken from a study of patients and donors after allogeneic stem cell transplantation. The CDR3 contains 16 residues. Trimming removed 1 base from V and 6 bases from J; junction bases left unmatched: 11. Germline V CDR1 and CDR2: SGHRS, YFSETQ. Each CDR3 protein is one row after TCRdb ran MiXCR on the RT-PCR reads. The data hold about 230,000 distinct CDR3 sequences, with over 12% observed a single time. The TCR comes from a human donor who was either an allogeneic HSCT recipient or a stem cell or donor lymphocyte infusion donor (not recorded which). It is not recorded whose cells these are; they may come from a transplant donor. The V call is TRBV5-1, the J call TRBJ2-3; 7 positions agree with TRBD2. Sequenced input: blood, either unsorted or a sorted T cell fraction (not recorded which). CDR3 in amino acids: CASSLSGGSVRDTQYF. In nucleotides, the CDR3 is TGCGCCAGCAGCTTGTCCGGCGGGAGTGTTCGGGATACGCAGTATTTT.